One sample yielded the 18 T cell receptor beta chains listed below, sequenced in a study of neurological immune-mediated disorders. Time point described: longitudinal time-point 2. TCRdb independently ran MiXCR on the 5' RACE reads; one entry per CDR3 protein. The sample shows under 50,000 distinct CDR3 sequences, under 15% of them seen only once. The sample taken for sequencing was PBMCs. All receptors come from a male donor with HTLV-1-associated myelopathy (HAM/TSP).

This clonotype was seen a few times. This chain joins TRBV5-1 and TRBJ2-7; D is unclear. This CDR3 spans 16 amino acids. From germline, CDR1 is SGHRS and CDR2 YFSETQ. V lost 7 bases and J 0 bases, leaving 20 bases between the germline ends. The DNA of the CDR3 is TGCGCCAGCGGGCGAGCGCGGTGGTCTACCTCCTACGAGCAGTACTTC. It encodes CASGRARWSTSYEQYF.

This clonotype was recorded at least ten times. The V call is TRBV29-1, the J call TRBJ1-1; D is ambiguous. This CDR3 has 13 amino acids. V lost 0 bases and J 6 bases, leaving 11 bases between the germline ends. CDR1 and CDR2 (germline): SQVTM, ANQGSEA. CDR3 nucleotide sequence: TGCAGCGTTGAAGAGACCCGGGGTGCTGAAGCTTTCTTT. It specifies CSVEETRGAEAFF.

The chain has TRBV27 and TRBJ1-2; 7 bases agree with TRBD1. Losses at the gene ends were 5 bases for V and 4 bases for J; bases not matched to a gene: 7. The CDR3 covers 14 residues. Germline CDR1 is MNHEY and CDR2 is SMNVEV (reference sequence). CDR3 loop: CASSAYRGSYGYTF. CDR3 nucleotides: TGTGCCAGCAGTGCATACAGGGGTTCCTATGGCTACACCTTC.

At least ten counts were recorded for this clonotype. The chain is built from TRBV20-1 and TRBJ2-7, with TRBD1 as a possible D gene (7 bases). Germline CDR1 DFQATT, CDR2 SNEGSKA (reference sequence). V lost 3 bases and J 3 bases, leaving 15 bases between the germline ends. The CDR3 consists of 14 residues. The DNA for the CDR3 is TGCAGTGCTAGTGACAGGGTGGGACTCTACGAGCAGTACTTC. This codes for CSASDRVGLYEQYF.

There are many counts of this clonotype. V and J are TRBV29-1 and TRBJ1-2; 12 nucleotides agree with TRBD1. After removal of 4 bases from V and 7 bases from J, the junction contained 7 bases not matched to a gene. The CDR3 runs 14 residues. Germline CDR1 reads SQVTM; CDR2 reads ANQGSEA. The CDR3 DNA sequence: TGCAGCGTTGGGGACAGGGGGCGATTTACTGGCTACACCTTC. Protein product: CSVGDRGRFTGYTF.

There are many counts of this clonotype. V usage is TRBV6-5 and J usage is TRBJ2-1; 11 bases line up with TRBD2. V shed 5 bases and J 6 bases; nucleotides not matched to a gene: 6. The CDR3 has 15 residues. CDR1 and CDR2 from the germline V gene are MNHEY and SVGAGI. CDR3 region: CASSALAGVANEQFF. CDR3 nucleotides: TGTGCCAGCAGTGCACTAGCGGGGGTCGCCAATGAGCAGTTCTTC.

This clonotype came up once. The gene calls are TRBV28 and TRBJ1-4, with 7 bases aligning to TRBD1. This CDR3 has 15 amino acids. V shed 6 bases and J 6 bases; nucleotides not matched to a gene: 10. Germline CDR1 MDHEN, CDR2 SYDVKM. The CDR3 loop is CASSQDRQGDEKLFF. The CDR3 DNA is TGTGCCAGCAGCCAAGATAGACAGGGCGATGAAAAACTGTTTTTT.

This clonotype was recorded many times. V and J are TRBV20-1 and TRBJ1-1, with TRBD1 identical over 9 bases. This CDR3 has 15 residues. In germline, CDR1 is DFQATT, CDR2 SNEGSKA (reference sequence). J lost 10 bases, V lost 0 bases, and 12 bases had no gene match. Here the CDR3 reads CSARDPNRDRVVAFF. CDR3 coding DNA: TGCAGTGCTAGAGACCCAAACCGGGACAGGGTTGTAGCTTTCTTT.

This clonotype was counted many times. The rearrangement links TRBV5-1 to TRBJ2-3, with no clear D. The V gene's germline CDR1 is SGHRS and CDR2 YFSETQ. V lost 0 bases and J lost 5, with 4 bases in between. There are 12 residues in the CDR3. The CDR3 DNA reads TGCGCCAGCAGCTTGGTCGGAGATACGCAGTATTTT. Its protein product is CASSLVGDTQYF. The whole variable domain, filled in from reference TRBV5-1 and TRBJ2-3, reads KAGVTQTPRYLIKTRGQQVTLSCSPISGHRSVSWYQQTPGQGLQFLFEYFSETQRNKGNFPGRFSGRQFSNSRSEMNVSTLELGDSALYLCASSLVGDTQYFGPGTRLTVL.

This clonotype occurred many times. This rearrangement joins TRBV20-1 to TRBJ1-5; maybe TRBD1 (6 bases). Germline assignment: CDR1 DFQATT and CDR2 SNEGSKA (reference sequence). V lost 4 bases, J lost 5 bases, and 15 bases lay in between. CDR3 size: 14 residues. DNA of the CDR3: TGCAGTGCTAATACAGGGTCCCTAGATCAGCCCCAGCATTTT. Its protein product is CSANTGSLDQPQHF.

By sample fraction, this clonotype is medium-sized. V and J are TRBV12-3 or TRBV12-4 and TRBJ1-1, with D unresolved. Trimming cost V 3 bases and J 0 bases, with 2 bases left between them. The CDR3 is made up of 12 amino acids. The CDR3 DNA follows: TGTGCCAGCAGTTTGGTGAACACTGAAGCTTTCTTT. It specifies CASSLVNTEAFF.

The chain couples TRBV7-9 to TRBJ1-1; D uncertain. CDR3 length: 15 residues. Germline CDR1 SEHNR, CDR2 FQNEAQ (reference sequence). V lost 1 base to trimming and J lost 0 bases, with 9 bases between them. The CDR3 DNA is TGTGCCAGCAGCTTAGGGGCACGGTTGAACACTGAAGCTTTCTTT. Translated: CASSLGARLNTEAFF.

There are many counts of this clonotype. The chain links TRBV2 to TRBJ2-1; the D is unclear. The V gene lost 5 bases and the J gene lost 0 bases, with 8 bases spanning the gap. The CDR3 consists of 14 residues. Looked up from germline, CDR1 is SNHLY and CDR2 is FYNNEI. Written as DNA, the CDR3 is TGTGCCAGCAGTCCGCCGGGCTCCTACAATGAGCAGTTCTTC. Translated, it gives CASSPPGSYNEQFF. Filled out from reference TRBV2 and TRBJ2-1, the complete variable domain reads EPEVTQTPSHQVTQMGQEVILRCVPISNHLYFYWYRQILGQKVEFLVSFYNNEISEKSEIFDDQFSVERPDGSNFTLKIRSTKLEDSAMYFCASSPPGSYNEQFFGPGTRLTVL.

This clonotype has ten or more counts. The gene calls are TRBV20-1 and TRBJ2-3, with 14 bases lining up with TRBD2. The CDR3 loop spans 15 amino acids. Germline lookup yields CDR1 DFQATT and CDR2 SNEGSKA (reference sequence). Germline trimming cut 5 bases from V and 6 bases from J; bases unmatched to any gene: 7. The CDR3 reads CSAPGLAGGGDTQYF. The CDR3 nucleotides read TGCAGTGCTCCTGGACTAGCGGGGGGTGGGGATACGCAGTATTTT.

This clonotype was observed many times. V gene TRBV10-3 combines with J gene TRBJ1-6; D is uncertain. Trimming removed 2 bases at V and 7 bases at J, with 9 bases between. This CDR3 is 14 amino acids long. The V gene's germline CDR1 is ENHRY and CDR2 SYGVKD. CDR3 sequence (DNA): TGTGCCATCAGTGAGAACGTGGGGAATTCACCCCTCCACTTT. Translation gives CAISENVGNSPLHF.

This clonotype was counted at least ten times. The chain has TRBV7-9 and TRBJ2-2; D unclear. V was pared by 0 bases and J by 6 bases, with 11 bases between. This CDR3 has 15 residues. The V gene's germline CDR1 is SEHNR and CDR2 FQNEAQ (reference sequence). The CDR3 region has the DNA TGTGCCAGCAGCTTAGCGCGGAGCTTCGCCGGGGAGCTGTTTTTT. This encodes CASSLARSFAGELFF.

Concerning this clonotype: No DNA is shown, since the ends of the CDR3 on it are uncertain; the CDR3 is the one TCRdb lists. The chain uses TRBV7-8 and TRBJ2-3; the DNA was not used to check the table's D call, TRBD2. Germline V gene data show CDR1 as SGHVS and CDR2 as FQNEAQ. The CDR3 length is 23 residues, termini included. The CDR3 loop reads CASSFYICSASPTSGASWDTQYF.

This clonotype came up many times. The J gene is TRBJ1-2, the V gene TRBV5-1; D is possibly TRBD1 (5 bases). V shed 4 bases and J shed 6 bases, with 16 bases lying between them. Germline V lookup: CDR1 SGHRS, CDR2 YFSETQ. This CDR3 is 14 amino acids long. Here the CDR3 DNA reads TGCGCCAGCAGCCGCTCCGGGGTAGGGGATGGCTACACCTTC. This translates into CASSRSGVGDGYTF.